This passage covers 18 T cell receptor beta chains from one sample sequenced in a study of blood T cell repertoires in COVID-19. Clones were read by immunoSEQ multiplex PCR, and TCRdb kept only the in-frame ones, dropping some. The sample includes tens of thousands of clones, 85% to 90% of them seen just once. Specimen: peripheral blood. All receptors come from a middle-aged man with COVID-19, enrolled during active disease.

This chain connects TRBV18 to TRBJ2-3; D gene ambiguous. There are 16 residues in the CDR3. Trimming pared 3 bases from V and 4 bases from J, leaving 17 bases between. CDR1 KGHSH and CDR2 LQKENI come from the germline V gene. Written as DNA, the CDR3 is TGTGCCAGCTCACCCCTGTCTTTGAAGGCGGCAGATACGCAGTATTTT. Amino acids: CASSPLSLKAADTQYF.

The chain joins TRBV28 to TRBJ2-7; the D gene is possibly TRBD2 (6 bases). Trimming took off 2 bases at V and 2 bases at J, with 13 bases between the two ends. Germline loops: CDR1 MDHEN, CDR2 SYDVKM. The CDR3 spans 15 residues. CDR3 sequence reads: CASSLRGRYTYEQYF. CDR3 sequence (DNA): TGTGCCAGCAGTTTACGGGGGAGATACACCTACGAGCAGTACTTC.

The V gene is TRBV28, the J gene TRBJ1-5; the match to TRBD1 covers 7 bases. The V and J ends lost 0 bases and 0 bases, in that order; junction bases with no gene match: 17. This CDR3 has 21 residues. CDR1 and CDR2 (germline): MDHEN, SYDVKM. The DNA of the CDR3 is TGTGCCAGCAGTTTATGGGCTCCGACAGGGCGACACATTTATAGCAATCAGCCCCAGCATTTT. This translates into CASSLWAPTGRHIYSNQPQHF.

This chain joins TRBV11-3 and TRBJ2-7, with TRBD1 as a possible D gene (5 bases). This CDR3 has 16 amino acids. Germline V gene sequence: CDR1 SGHNT, CDR2 YENEEA. Trimming took 4 bases from V and 7 from J, leaving 23 bases between them. CDR3 sequence reads: CASSSPYQGSLWEQYF. The CDR3 region has the DNA TGTGCCAGCAGCTCACCCTACCAGGGTTCCCTATGGGAGCAGTACTTC.

The sample holds one count of this clone. The chain carries TRBV11-3 and TRBJ1-1; the D gene is possibly TRBD1 (5 bases). The CDR3 runs to 17 residues. V was shortened by 0 bases and J by 1 base, with 15 bases between the two germline ends. Germline V gene data show CDR1 as SGHNT and CDR2 as YENEEA. CDR3 sequence: CASSLEGRDRQNTEAFF. CDR3 bases: TGTGCCAGCAGCTTAGAGGGCAGGGATAGACAGAACACTGAAGCTTTCTTT. The whole variable domain, remainder taken from reference TRBV11-3 and TRBJ1-1, is EAGVVQSPRYKIIEKKQPVAFWCNPISGHNTLYWYLQNLGQGPELLIRYENEEAVDDSQLPKDRFSAERLKGVDSTLKIQPAELGDSAVYLCASSLEGRDRQNTEAFFGQGTRLTVV.

The V gene is TRBV9, the J gene TRBJ1-3; D is unresolved. The CDR3 covers 11 residues. Germline V CDR1 and CDR2: SGDLS, YYNGEE. V was clipped by 4 bases and J by 6 bases, with 5 bases between them. Here the CDR3 DNA reads TGTGCCAGCAGCAACACAAACACCATATATTTT. Its protein product is CASSNTNTIYF.

This sequence joins TRBV29-1 and TRBJ2-2; TRBD2 matches 7 bases. The V and J ends lost 0 bases and 3 bases, in that order; junction bases with no gene match: 10. The CDR3 totals 17 residues. The V gene's germline CDR1 is SQVTM and CDR2 ANQGSEA. The CDR3 DNA sequence: TGCAGCGTTGAAGATCTTCCAGCGGGGCAGGACACCGGGGAGCTGTTTTTT. Amino acids: CSVEDLPAGQDTGELFF.

The gene calls are TRBV11-3 and TRBJ2-7; possibly TRBD1 for D (5 bases). V was clipped by 2 bases and J by 7 bases, with 12 bases between them. The CDR3 runs to 13 residues. In germline, CDR1 is SGHNT, CDR2 YENEEA. Written as DNA, the CDR3 is TGTGCCAGCAGCTTAACCCCCCGGACAGAGCAGTACTTC. Protein product: CASSLTPRTEQYF.

This clone was counted a few times. The CDR3 DNA reads as TGTGCCAGCAGCCCTAGGACAGTTTACGAGCAGTACTTC. Residues: CASSPRTVYEQYF. The chain uses TRBV7-9 and TRBJ2-7; tentative D call: TRBD1 (6 bases). The V end lost 5 bases, the J end lost 4 bases, and 12 bases lay between the germline ends. The CDR3 runs 13 residues. Germline V gene data show CDR1 as SEHNR and CDR2 as FQNEAQ (reference sequence).

The rearrangement links TRBV28 to TRBJ2-7, with D possibly being TRBD1 (6 bases). The germline V and J ends were trimmed by 3 bases and 1 base, with 13 bases remaining between them. Germline CDR1 and CDR2: MDHEN and SYDVKM. This CDR3 is built from 15 residues. The CDR3 nucleotides are TGTGCCAGCAGTTTCGGAATAGGGGGATCCTACGAGCAGTACTTC. It is translated as CASSFGIGGSYEQYF.

This sequence joins TRBV6-4 and TRBJ2-7; 7 bases match TRBD1. V shed 5 bases and J 3 bases; nucleotides not matched to a gene: 7. CDR3 length equals 14 residues. Looked up from germline, CDR1 is MRHNA and CDR2 is SNTAGT. Written as DNA, the CDR3 is TGTGCCAGCAGTCCTGAATGGGACAGCTACGAGCAGTACTTC. Translating it yields CASSPEWDSYEQYF.

The genes are TRBV18 and TRBJ2-1; TRBD2 agrees at 11 bases. The CDR3 has 16 amino acids. CDR1 is KGHSH, CDR2 LQKENI, per germline. J lost 2 bases, V lost 0 bases, and 0 bases had no gene match. As DNA, the CDR3 is TGTGCCAGCTCACCACCTAGCGGGGGGGCCTACAATGAGCAGTTCTTC. Protein: CASSPPSGGAYNEQFF.

The V gene is TRBV9, the J gene TRBJ2-7; a possible D gene is TRBD2 (5 bases). Germline V gene lookup returns CDR1 SGDLS and CDR2 YYNGEE. CDR3 size: 15 residues. Trimming left V 4 bases short and J 1 base short, with 15 bases between. CDR3 nucleotides: TGTGCCAGCAGCTCCCGCTCTAGCCGATCCTACGAGCAGTACTTC. Its protein is CASSSRSSRSYEQYF. The full variable domain, its missing parts supplied by reference TRBV9 and TRBJ2-7, is DSGVTQTPKHLITATGQRVTLRCSPRSGDLSVYWYQQSLDQGLQFLIQYYNGEERAKGNILERFSAQQFPDLHSELNLSSLELGDSALYFCASSSRSSRSYEQYFGPGTRLTVT.

The V and J genes are TRBV12-3 or TRBV12-4 and TRBJ2-7; D unresolved. Trimming stripped 2 bases from V and 4 bases from J, with 9 bases between. The CDR3 is 13 residues long. CDR3 sequence (DNA): TGTGCCAGCAGTTTAATCGGCAGGTACGAGCAGTACTTC. It codes for CASSLIGRYEQYF.

V is TRBV24-1 and J is TRBJ1-2; D might be TRBD1 (5 bases). CDR1 and CDR2 from the germline V gene are KGHDR and SFDVKD. CDR3 length equals 12 residues. The V end lost 4 bases, the J end lost 8 bases, and 10 bases lay between the germline ends. Here the CDR3 DNA reads TGTGCCACCAGTGACTTGAACAGGGGCTACACCTTC. This translates into CATSDLNRGYTF.

J is TRBJ1-6 and V is TRBV10-1; possible D gene TRBD1, 5 bases. V gave up 7 bases and J gave up 9 bases, with 19 bases separating them. This CDR3 comprises 15 residues. Germline V gene lookup returns CDR1 WNHNN and CDR2 SYGVQD (reference sequence). The CDR3 DNA follows: TGCGCCAGCATTCTTGGGGGGGATAGAGGTTCACCCCTCCACTTT. The encoded protein is CASILGGDRGSPLHF.

This sequence joins TRBV10-3 and TRBJ1-2; unclear D gene. This CDR3 is built from 13 residues. CDR1 is ENHRY, CDR2 SYGVKD, per germline. Trimming removed 6 bases from V and 3 bases from J, with 11 bases in between. The CDR3: CAIRVSGDYGYTF. The DNA of the CDR3 is TGTGCCATCAGGGTCTCCGGTGACTATGGCTACACCTTC.

This chain uses TRBV7-7 with TRBJ2-5, with a possible D match to TRBD2 (6 bases). The CDR3 contains 16 residues. V was shortened by 5 bases and J by 5 bases, with 21 bases between the two germline ends. In germline, CDR1 is SSHAT, CDR2 FNYEAQ (reference sequence). The CDR3 DNA is TGTGCCAGCAGCCCATACACCCTTTGGGGGAGGGAGACCCAGTACTTC. Residues: CASSPYTLWGRETQYF. The variable domain in full, with the rest retrieved from reference TRBV7-7 and TRBJ2-5, is GAGVSQSPRYKVTKRGQDVTLRCDPISSHATLYWYQQALGQGPEFLTYFNYEAQPDKSGLPSDRFSAERPEGSISTLTIQRTEQRDSAMYRCASSPYTLWGRETQYFGPGTRLLVL.